These 13 T cell receptor beta chains originate from one sample sequenced in a study of cytotoxic CD8 clonotypes in ibrutinib-treated CLL. Only in-frame clones appear in the TCRdb table, and some are missing; sequencing was by immunoSEQ multiplex PCR. There are about 300,000 clones in the sample; 70% to 80% occur only once, and around 5.1% lies in the top ten. The sequences come from PBMCs, collected at disease progression, from a patient treated with ibrutinib. The receptors were gathered from a human donor with chronic lymphocytic leukemia.

The chain links TRBV15 to TRBJ1-5, with a weak D call TRBD1 (5 bases). Germline CDR1 and CDR2: LNHNV and YYDKDF (reference sequence). The CDR3 totals 19 residues. V was shortened by 0 bases and J by 5 bases, with 23 bases between the two germline ends. CDR3 in DNA: TGTGCCACCAGCAGAGATAAGGACACTGAGGATACGTGGTATCAGCCCCAGCATTTT. It is translated as CATSRDKDTEDTWYQPQHF.

The chain carries TRBV4-3 and TRBJ2-7, with a possible D match to TRBD1 (8 bases). The germline gives CDR1 LGHNA, CDR2 YSLEER. V gave up 0 bases and J gave up 4 bases, with 19 bases separating them. CDR3 length: 17 residues. The CDR3 here is CASSQDTHRGGFYEQYF. CDR3 sequence (DNA): TGCGCCAGCAGCCAAGATACTCACAGGGGGGGCTTTTACGAGCAGTACTTC.

The chain joins TRBV23-1 to TRBJ2-5, with a possible D match to TRBD1 (5 bases). TRBV23-1 is marked as an open reading frame, function uncertain. Trimming cost V 0 bases and J 5 bases, with 13 bases left between them. The CDR3 has 15 amino acids. The CDR3 bases are TGCGCCAGCAGTCAATCGGGGCAGGCGGAGGAGACCCAGTACTTC. Its translation is CASSQSGQAEETQYF.

The chain is built from TRBV2 and TRBJ1-2; no firm D call. CDR3 length: 11 amino acids. V was clipped by 3 bases and J by 5 bases, with 4 bases between them. Looked up from germline, CDR1 is SNHLY and CDR2 is FYNNEI. In DNA, the CDR3 is TGTGCCAGCAGTGACCGATATGGCTACACCTTC. It encodes CASSDRYGYTF.

There are a few counts of this clone. The gene calls are TRBV5-8 and TRBJ2-7; TRBD2 aligns across 10 bases. Trimming removed 0 bases from V and 7 bases from J; junction bases left unmatched: 4. There are 14 residues in the CDR3. Germline CDR1 reads SGHTS; CDR2 reads YDEGEE. The DNA of the CDR3 is TGTGCCAGCAGCTTGGAACTAGCGGGGCGGGAGCAGTACTTC. Amino acid sequence: CASSLELAGREQYF. Supplemented by reference TRBV5-8 and TRBJ2-7, the full variable domain reads EAGVTQSPTHLIKTRGQQATLRCSPISGHTSVYWYQQALGLGLQFLLWYDEGEERNRGNFPPRFSGRQFPNYSSELNVNALELEDSALYLCASSLELAGREQYFGPGTRLTVT.

The chain is built from TRBV21-1 and TRBJ2-5; the table's D call, TRBD2, was not checked against the DNA. TRBV21-1 is a known pseudogene. The CDR3 is made up of 14 amino acids. CDR3: CASRTSGVSETQYF. DNA for the CDR3: TGTGCGAGTCGGACTAGCGGGGTGTCCGAGACCCAGTACTTC.

The chain links TRBV4-1 to TRBJ2-3; possibly TRBD2 for D (5 bases). Trimming shortened V by 1 base and J by 6 bases, and 20 bases separated the two germline ends. The germline V gene has CDR1 MGHRA and CDR2 YSYEKL. The length of the CDR3 is 17 residues. CDR3 loop: CASSQVPGGGSLDTQYF. In nucleotides, the CDR3 is TGCGCCAGCAGCCAAGTTCCAGGAGGCGGATCTTTGGATACGCAGTATTTT.

The gene calls are TRBV7-2 and TRBJ2-4; the D gene is possibly TRBD1 (6 bases). This CDR3 has 14 amino acids. The ends were cut back, 4 bases at V and 1 base at J, with 8 bases in the middle. CDR1 is SGHTA and CDR2 is FQGNSA in the germline V gene. CDR3 in amino acids: CASSSQGAKNIQYF. CDR3 bases: TGTGCCAGCAGCTCTCAGGGGGCCAAAAACATTCAGTACTTC.

This rearrangement joins TRBV7-2 to TRBJ1-5; no definite D call. Germline lookup yields CDR1 SGHTA and CDR2 FQGNSA. This CDR3 has 13 residues. V dropped 5 bases and J dropped 6 bases, with 11 bases sitting between them. DNA of the CDR3: TGTGCCAGCAGCCCTAGGGTCGGTCAGCCCCAGCATTTT. Its protein is CASSPRVGQPQHF.

The V call is TRBV12-5, the J call TRBJ2-1; TRBD2 agrees at 12 bases. Germline V gives CDR1 LGHNT, CDR2 FRNRAP. The ends lost 6 bases at V and 7 bases at J; junction bases unmatched: 10. The CDR3 runs 16 residues. For the CDR3, the DNA is TGTGCTAGTGGCCCACGGCTAGCGGGGGGGCTGAATGAGCAGTTCTTC. As protein: CASGPRLAGGLNEQFF.

The V gene is TRBV6-6, the J gene TRBJ2-1; D not certain. Germline V gene data show CDR1 as MNHNY and CDR2 as SVGAGI (reference sequence). Trimming took 0 bases from V and 9 from J, leaving 12 bases between them. This CDR3 is built from 14 residues. The CDR3 loop reads CASSYSGTLGEQFF. The DNA of the CDR3 is TGTGCCAGCAGTTACTCGGGCACTTTGGGTGAGCAGTTCTTC.

V gene TRBV7-8 combines with J gene TRBJ1-5; 7 bases align to TRBD1. The CDR3 is 16 amino acids. The germline V gene encodes CDR1 SGHVS and CDR2 FQNEAQ. Trimming took 1 base from V and 3 from J; bases not matched to a gene: 6. This chain's CDR3 is CASSLGRDSPNQPQHF. The DNA for the CDR3 is TGTGCCAGCAGCTTAGGGAGGGACAGCCCCAATCAGCCCCAGCATTTT.

V usage is TRBV5-4 and J usage is TRBJ2-5; D unclear. The germline V and J ends were trimmed by 10 bases and 2 bases, with 12 bases remaining between them. The CDR3 extends over 12 amino acids. Germline-derived CDR1 and CDR2 are SGHNT and YYREEE (reference sequence). CDR3 loop: CAGGSSQETQYF. The CDR3 bases are TGTGCCGGTGGCAGCTCTCAAGAGACCCAGTACTTC.